This is a list of T cell receptor beta chains from one sample in a study of T cells in localized non-small cell lung cancer. Sequencing was performed with immunoSEQ multiplex PCR; in TCRdb, only in-frame clones are kept and a portion is missing. The sample lists about 15,000 clones, around 90% occurring once. The sequences come from peripheral blood mononuclear cells, collected before any cancer treatment. The receptors derive from a woman aged 35 to 70 with stage III lung adenocarcinoma. Each CDR3 is given with its conserved first and last residue. A D gene is named only where the DNA matches it firmly. Rows give clone size only sometimes, using once, few, many, or a class for an expanded clone.

CDR3nt: TGTGCCAGCAGCTTGGGGGGCGAGGGGACCCAGTACTTC; CDR3aa: CASSLGGEGTQYF; v_gene: TRBV5-5; d_gene: NA; abundance: NA; j_gene: TRBJ2-5
CDR3nt: TGTGCCAGCAGTGAAGAAGGGGCGAGTGGCTACACCTTC; CDR3aa: CASSEEGASGYTF; v_gene: TRBV6-1; d_gene: NA; abundance: NA; j_gene: TRBJ1-2
CDR3nt: TGTGCCAGCAGCTTATCCTCTCGAGACAGGGGGCTAAAACTGTTTTTT; CDR3aa: CASSLSSRDRGLKLFF; v_gene: TRBV11-2; d_gene: TRBD1; abundance: NA; j_gene: TRBJ1-4
CDR3nt: TGTGCCAGCAGCGTGAAACAGGGTCGAGAGACCCAGTACTTC; CDR3aa: CASSVKQGRETQYF; v_gene: TRBV11-3; d_gene: NA; abundance: NA; j_gene: TRBJ2-5
CDR3nt: TGTGCCAGTAGTCCCCGACAGGCTGGGGCCAACGTCCTGACTTTC; CDR3aa: CASSPRQAGANVLTF; v_gene: TRBV19; d_gene: NA; abundance: NA; j_gene: TRBJ2-6
CDR3nt: TGTGCCAGCAGCAGACTTCCGGGACAGGCTCCTGCCGTAAGGCAGCCCCAGCATTTT; CDR3aa: CASSRLPGQAPAVRQPQHF; v_gene: TRBV7-8; d_gene: TRBD1; abundance: NA; j_gene: TRBJ1-5
CDR3nt: TGTGCCAGCAGCTGGACAGGGTCTGGAAACACCATATATTTT; CDR3aa: CASSWTGSGNTIYF; v_gene: TRBV5-6; d_gene: TRBD1; abundance: few; j_gene: TRBJ1-3
CDR3nt: TGCAGTGCCCGGACAGGGGAGACCCAGTACTTC; CDR3aa: CSARTGETQYF; v_gene: TRBV20-1; d_gene: TRBD1; abundance: once; j_gene: TRBJ2-5
CDR3nt: TGCGCCAGCAGCCAAACAATCAGGTGGGCGAACACTGAAGCTTTCTTT; CDR3aa: CASSQTIRWANTEAFF; v_gene: TRBV4-1; d_gene: NA; abundance: NA; j_gene: TRBJ1-1
CDR3nt: TGTGCCAGCAAATCCTCAGAGGCACGCACTGAAGCTTTCTTT; CDR3aa: CASKSSEARTEAFF; v_gene: TRBV5-4; d_gene: NA; abundance: NA; j_gene: TRBJ1-1
CDR3nt: TGCGCCAGCAGCCAAGGACAGGCGAGTGAAAAACTGTTTTTT; CDR3aa: CASSQGQASEKLFF; v_gene: TRBV4-1; d_gene: NA; abundance: NA; j_gene: TRBJ1-4
CDR3nt: TGTGCCAGTAGAAGGTCCCGGGCCTACGAGCAGTACTTC; CDR3aa: CASRRSRAYEQYF; v_gene: TRBV19; d_gene: NA; abundance: NA; j_gene: TRBJ2-7
CDR3nt: TGTGCCAGCAGCTTATTAGCGGGGGTGGGTGAGCAGTTCTTC; CDR3aa: CASSLLAGVGEQFF; v_gene: TRBV5-6; d_gene: TRBD2; abundance: NA; j_gene: TRBJ2-1
CDR3nt: TGTGCCACCCTGGGGCAGGGCTCCTACGAGCAGTACTTC; CDR3aa: CATLGQGSYEQYF; v_gene: TRBV10-3; d_gene: NA; abundance: NA; j_gene: TRBJ2-7
CDR3nt: TGTGCCAGCAGCTCAGATCGGGCAGCTTTCTTT; CDR3aa: CASSSDRAAFF; v_gene: TRBV6-5; d_gene: NA; abundance: NA; j_gene: TRBJ1-1
CDR3nt: TGTGCCAGCTCACCAACGACTAGCGGATACAATGAGCAGTTCTTC; CDR3aa: CASSPTTSGYNEQFF; v_gene: TRBV18; d_gene: TRBD2; abundance: NA; j_gene: TRBJ2-1
CDR3nt: TGTGCCAGCAGTCGACCGGGACTCTCGGGGCGCTACGAGCAGTACTTC; CDR3aa: CASSRPGLSGRYEQYF; v_gene: TRBV27; d_gene: NA; abundance: NA; j_gene: TRBJ2-7
CDR3nt: TGCAGCGCCGCGGACAGAAACTATGGCTACACCTTC; CDR3aa: CSAADRNYGYTF; v_gene: TRBV29-1; d_gene: NA; abundance: NA; j_gene: TRBJ1-2
CDR3nt: TGTGCCAGCAGCTCCGGCCAGGGTAGCGGGGGGGCGGGGCAGTACTTC; CDR3aa: CASSSGQGSGGAGQYF; v_gene: TRBV5-4; d_gene: TRBD2; abundance: once; j_gene: TRBJ2-7
CDR3nt: TGCGCCAGCAGCCAGGGACAGGGCCGTTGGGTGCCTGAAGCTTTCTTT; CDR3aa: CASSQGQGRWVPEAFF; v_gene: TRBV4-1; d_gene: TRBD1; abundance: NA; j_gene: TRBJ1-1
CDR3nt: TGTGCCAGCAGCCAGGGAGGATGGGAGACCCAGTACTTC; CDR3aa: CASSQGGWETQYF; v_gene: TRBV7-8; d_gene: NA; abundance: NA; j_gene: TRBJ2-5
CDR3nt: TGTGCCAGTAGTATTGAACTAGCCGCCCCCTACGAGCAGTACTTC; CDR3aa: CASSIELAAPYEQYF; v_gene: TRBV19; d_gene: NA; abundance: NA; j_gene: TRBJ2-7
CDR3nt: TGTGCCTGGGATCGGGACAGGGGTGCCAATGAGCAGTTCTTC; CDR3aa: CAWDRDRGANEQFF; v_gene: TRBV30; d_gene: TRBD1; abundance: NA; j_gene: TRBJ2-1
CDR3nt: TGCGCCAGCAGCCAAGATCTCCCTAGCGACATGCTAAGCTCCTACAATGAGCAGTTCTTC; CDR3aa: CASSQDLPSDMLSSYNEQFF; v_gene: TRBV4-1; d_gene: NA; abundance: NA; j_gene: TRBJ2-1
CDR3nt: TGCAGCGTTGAAGTGGTAGGACAGACTCCCTACGAGCAGTACTTC; CDR3aa: CSVEVVGQTPYEQYF; v_gene: TRBV29-1; d_gene: NA; abundance: NA; j_gene: TRBJ2-7
CDR3nt: TGTGCCAGCAGTTTATCACAGGGCTACGAGCAGTACTTC; CDR3aa: CASSLSQGYEQYF; v_gene: TRBV27; d_gene: NA; abundance: NA; j_gene: TRBJ2-7
CDR3nt: TGTGCCAGCAGCTTAGGGGTCCGGGTAGGCGTCGTCACAGATACGCAGTATTTT; CDR3aa: CASSLGVRVGVVTDTQYF; v_gene: TRBV7-9; d_gene: NA; abundance: NA; j_gene: TRBJ2-3
CDR3nt: TGTGCCAGCAGCGCCATTAGCGGGATCACAGATACGCAGTATTTT; CDR3aa: CASSAISGITDTQYF; v_gene: TRBV5-5; d_gene: TRBD2; abundance: NA; j_gene: TRBJ2-3
CDR3nt: TGCGCCAGCAGTCAATTCTCTGGTGAGAAAGTTGAAGCTTTCTTT; CDR3aa: CASSQFSGEKVEAFF; v_gene: TRBV23-1; d_gene: NA; abundance: NA; j_gene: TRBJ1-1
CDR3nt: TGTGCCAGCAGTCCCGACAGGCAAGCTTTCTTT; CDR3aa: CASSPDRQAFF; v_gene: TRBV28; d_gene: NA; abundance: few; j_gene: TRBJ1-1
CDR3nt: TGTGCCAGCAGCACAAACCCATCTAGCGGGGGGCACAATGAGCAGTTCTTC; CDR3aa: CASSTNPSSGGHNEQFF; v_gene: TRBV9; d_gene: TRBD2; abundance: once; j_gene: TRBJ2-1
CDR3nt: TGTGCCAGCAGTTTAGTAAAAAACTATGGCTACACCTTC; CDR3aa: CASSLVKNYGYTF; v_gene: TRBV28; d_gene: NA; abundance: NA; j_gene: TRBJ1-2
CDR3nt: TGTGCCAGCAGCTTGGCTCTGAAGACCCAGTACTTC; CDR3aa: CASSLALKTQYF; v_gene: TRBV5-8; d_gene: NA; abundance: NA; j_gene: TRBJ2-5
CDR3nt: TGTGCCAGCGTTGACAGGGTTAACTACAATGAGCAGTTCTTC; CDR3aa: CASVDRVNYNEQFF; v_gene: TRBV18; d_gene: TRBD1; abundance: NA; j_gene: TRBJ2-1
CDR3nt: TGTGCCACCAGCAGAGCTCCACCGGGGGGCCGAGGCACCGGGGAGCTGTTTTTT; CDR3aa: CATSRAPPGGRGTGELFF; v_gene: TRBV15; d_gene: NA; abundance: NA; j_gene: TRBJ2-2
CDR3nt: TGTGCCAGCAGTCCTAGGGGGGATACGAACACCGGGGAGCTGTTTTTT; CDR3aa: CASSPRGDTNTGELFF; v_gene: TRBV5-6; d_gene: NA; abundance: NA; j_gene: TRBJ2-2
CDR3nt: TGTGCCAGCAGTGCAAGGGCAGGAGGAAAACTGTTTTTT; CDR3aa: CASSARAGGKLFF; v_gene: TRBV6-4; d_gene: NA; abundance: NA; j_gene: TRBJ1-4
CDR3nt: TGTGCCAGCAGCCCCCAGACTGAAGCTTTCTTT; CDR3aa: CASSPQTEAFF; v_gene: TRBV11-1; d_gene: NA; abundance: NA; j_gene: TRBJ1-1
CDR3nt: TGTGCCTGGAGTGTTGGAGGAAACTCCTACGAGCAGTACTTC; CDR3aa: CAWSVGGNSYEQYF; v_gene: TRBV30; d_gene: NA; abundance: NA; j_gene: TRBJ2-7
CDR3nt: TGTGCCAGCAGCTTAGGGGGGAGGAGTTACGAGCAGTACTTC; CDR3aa: CASSLGGRSYEQYF; v_gene: TRBV7-9; d_gene: NA; abundance: NA; j_gene: TRBJ2-7
CDR3nt: TGTGCCAGCAGCCAACGGAGGACTAGCGGGAGAGAGGCCTACGAGCAGTACTTC; CDR3aa: CASSQRRTSGREAYEQYF; v_gene: TRBV11-2; d_gene: TRBD2; abundance: once; j_gene: TRBJ2-7
CDR3nt: TGTGCCACCAGCATTCCAGGAGGTCTAGCCAAAAACATTCAGTACTTC; CDR3aa: CATSIPGGLAKNIQYF; v_gene: TRBV15; d_gene: NA; abundance: few; j_gene: TRBJ2-4